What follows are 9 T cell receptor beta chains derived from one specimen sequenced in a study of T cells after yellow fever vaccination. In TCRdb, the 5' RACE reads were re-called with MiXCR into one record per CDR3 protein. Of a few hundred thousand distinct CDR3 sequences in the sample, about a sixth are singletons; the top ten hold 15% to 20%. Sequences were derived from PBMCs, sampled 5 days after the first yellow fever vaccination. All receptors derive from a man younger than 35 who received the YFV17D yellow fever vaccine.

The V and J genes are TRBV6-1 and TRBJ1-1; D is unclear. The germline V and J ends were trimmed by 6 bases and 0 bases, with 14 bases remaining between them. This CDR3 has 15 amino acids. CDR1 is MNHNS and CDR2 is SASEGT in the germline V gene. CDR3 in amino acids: CASSPTSRLNTEAFF. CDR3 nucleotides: TGTGCCAGCAGCCCAACATCCCGTTTGAACACTGAAGCTTTCTTT.

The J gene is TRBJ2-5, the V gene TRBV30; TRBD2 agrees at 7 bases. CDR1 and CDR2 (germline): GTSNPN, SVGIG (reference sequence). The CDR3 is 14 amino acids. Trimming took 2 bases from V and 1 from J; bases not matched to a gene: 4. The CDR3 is CAWSWGRAQETQYF. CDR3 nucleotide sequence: TGTGCCTGGAGTTGGGGGAGGGCCCAAGAGACCCAGTACTTC.

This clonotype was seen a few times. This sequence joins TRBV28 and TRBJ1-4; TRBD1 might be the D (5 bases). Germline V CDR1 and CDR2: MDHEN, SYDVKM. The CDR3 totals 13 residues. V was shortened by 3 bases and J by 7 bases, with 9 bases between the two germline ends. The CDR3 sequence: CASSLGRIEKLFF. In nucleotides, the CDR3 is TGTGCCAGCAGTTTGGGACGGATTGAAAAACTGTTTTTT.

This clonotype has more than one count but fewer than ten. The CDR3 region is CASSTPGQGSSDTQYF. The DNA for the CDR3 is TGTGCCAGCAGCACACCGGGACAGGGTTCATCAGATACGCAGTATTTT. The V call is TRBV7-2, the J call TRBJ2-3, with 9 nucleotides matching TRBD1. CDR1 and CDR2 (germline): SGHTA, FQGNSA. V lost 5 bases, J lost 4 bases, and 10 bases stayed unmatched. The CDR3 runs 16 residues.

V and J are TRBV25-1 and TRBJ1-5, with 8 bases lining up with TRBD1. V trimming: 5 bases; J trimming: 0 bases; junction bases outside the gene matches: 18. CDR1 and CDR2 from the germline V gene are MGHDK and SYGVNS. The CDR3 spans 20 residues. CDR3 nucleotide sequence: TGTGCCAGCAGTCTTTTTACTGATGACAGGGGAGGGCATAGCAATCAGCCCCAGCATTTT. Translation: CASSLFTDDRGGHSNQPQHF. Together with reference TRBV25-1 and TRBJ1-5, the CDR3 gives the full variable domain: EADIYQTPRYLVIGTGKKITLECSQTMGHDKMYWYQQDPGMELHLIHYSYGVNSTEKGDLSSESTVSRIRTEHFPLTLESARPSHTSQYLCASSLFTDDRGGHSNQPQHFGDGTRLSIL.

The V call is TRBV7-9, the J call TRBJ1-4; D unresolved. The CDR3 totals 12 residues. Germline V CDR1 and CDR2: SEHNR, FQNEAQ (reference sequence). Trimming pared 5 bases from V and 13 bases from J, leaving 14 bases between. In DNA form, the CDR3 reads TGTGCCAGCAGCCCCCAGCGTGGGCGACTGTTTTTT. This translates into CASSPQRGRLFF.

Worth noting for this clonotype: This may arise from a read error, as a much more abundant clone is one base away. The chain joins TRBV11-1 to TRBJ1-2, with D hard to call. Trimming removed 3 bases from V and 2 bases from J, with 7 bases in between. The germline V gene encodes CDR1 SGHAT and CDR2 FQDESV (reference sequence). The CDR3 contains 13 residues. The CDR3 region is CASSFGVNYGYTF. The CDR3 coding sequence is TGTGCCAGCAGCTTCGGGGTCAACTATGGCTACACCTTC.

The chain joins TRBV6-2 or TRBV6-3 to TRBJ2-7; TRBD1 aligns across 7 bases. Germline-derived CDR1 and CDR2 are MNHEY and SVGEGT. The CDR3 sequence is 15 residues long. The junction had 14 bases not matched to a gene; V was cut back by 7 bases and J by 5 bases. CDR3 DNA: TGTGCCAGCACCAACCAGGGGGTGTCGGCGAACGAGCAGTACTTC. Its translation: CASTNQGVSANEQYF.

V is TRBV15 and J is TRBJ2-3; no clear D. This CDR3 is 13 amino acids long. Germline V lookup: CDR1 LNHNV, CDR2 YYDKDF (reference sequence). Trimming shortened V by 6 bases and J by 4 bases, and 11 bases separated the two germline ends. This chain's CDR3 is CATSGNPADTQYF. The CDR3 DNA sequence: TGTGCCACCAGTGGGAACCCCGCAGATACGCAGTATTTT.